This T cell receptor (beta chain) was identified in a study of cytomegalovirus exposure and HLA in healthy donors. Findings and limits, study-wide: Within the 130 or so validation repertoires, first-cohort TCR clusters tended to co-occur, according to a later analysis. Cytomegalovirus-associated TCR beta chains were listed, numbering some 180.

Note on this clone: Its target is not known.

The trim removed 0 bases at V and 8 bases at J, leaving 9 bases unmatched. CDR3 length equals 16 residues. CDR1 LGHNA and CDR2 YNFKEQ come from the germline V gene. The assay was immunoSEQ multiplex PCR, and TCRdb's table has in-frame clones only and misses some. The sample includes around 98,000 clones, more than 75% of them seen just once. This chain joins TRBV4-2 and TRBJ1-4; the match to TRBD1 covers 7 bases. The sequenced sample was PBMCs. The source of this sequence is a man aged 18 to 29 in good health and CMV-seropositive. The CDR3, as DNA: TGTGCCAGCAGCCAAGATAACGACAGGGTTTTAGAAAAACTGTTTTTT. Its translation: CASSQDNDRVLEKLFF.